This is a list of T cell receptor beta chains from one sample in a study of Ad26.COV2.S vaccination and SARS-CoV-2 variants. TCRdb's copy holds only in-frame clones and misses some; the assay was immunoSEQ multiplex PCR. This sample has about 420,000 clones, with 88% found just once. Material: peripheral blood, obtained in a trial of Ad26.COV2.S vaccine versus placebo. Every receptor here comes from a person aged 18-65 years who received the Ad26.COV2.S COVID-19 vaccine or a placebo. Both conserved end residues are part of each CDR3. The order of the fields is J gene, clone size, V gene, D gene, CDR3 protein, CDR3 DNA. A D gene is named only where the DNA matches it firmly. Clone size is given for some rows only: seen once, a few or many times, or a class if the clone is expanded.

J gene: TRBJ2-2
clone size: .
V gene: TRBV9
D gene: .
CDR3 protein: CASSARNTGELFF
CDR3 DNA: TGTGCCAGCAGCGCCCGAAACACCGGGGAGCTGTTTTTT

J gene: TRBJ2-5
clone size: .
V gene: TRBV4-1
D gene: TRBD2
CDR3 protein: CASSQLAGGPVEETQYF
CDR3 DNA: TGCGCCAGCAGCCAACTAGCGGGGGGCCCGGTTGAAGAGACCCAGTACTTC

J gene: TRBJ1-2
clone size: .
V gene: TRBV30
D gene: TRBD1
CDR3 protein: CACQDRGLGGYTF
CDR3 DNA: TGTGCCTGCCAAGACAGGGGGTTAGGTGGCTACACCTTC

J gene: TRBJ1-2
clone size: few
V gene: TRBV5-8
D gene: TRBD1
CDR3 protein: CASSRGDRGNGYTF
CDR3 DNA: TGTGCCAGCAGCCGCGGAGACAGGGGCAACGGCTACACCTTC

J gene: TRBJ2-3
clone size: .
V gene: TRBV19
D gene: .
CDR3 protein: CASSMTSGTDTQYF
CDR3 DNA: TGTGCCAGTAGTATGACTAGTGGCACAGATACGCAGTATTTT

J gene: TRBJ1-5
clone size: .
V gene: TRBV27
D gene: .
CDR3 protein: CASSSLGFGNQPQHF
CDR3 DNA: TGTGCCAGCAGTTCGCTAGGGTTTGGCAATCAGCCCCAGCATTTT

J gene: TRBJ2-2
clone size: .
V gene: TRBV5-1
D gene: TRBD1
CDR3 protein: CASSPGGSNTGELFF
CDR3 DNA: TGCGCCAGCAGCCCAGGGGGCTCGAACACCGGGGAGCTGTTTTTT

J gene: TRBJ1-1
clone size: once
V gene: TRBV5-4
D gene: .
CDR3 protein: CASSRIQAENTEAFF
CDR3 DNA: TGTGCCAGCAGCCGAATACAGGCAGAGAACACTGAAGCTTTCTTT

J gene: TRBJ2-1
clone size: .
V gene: TRBV24-1
D gene: TRBD2
CDR3 protein: CATSVPKRGENEQFF
CDR3 DNA: TGTGCCACCAGTGTGCCTAAGCGGGGGGAGAATGAGCAGTTCTTC

J gene: TRBJ1-2
clone size: .
V gene: TRBV4-2
D gene: .
CDR3 protein: CASSQEKYSNYGYTF
CDR3 DNA: TGTGCCAGCAGCCAAGAAAAGTATTCTAACTATGGCTACACCTTC

J gene: TRBJ2-1
clone size: .
V gene: TRBV29-1
D gene: TRBD2
CDR3 protein: CSVDVSGRTYNEQFF
CDR3 DNA: TGCAGCGTTGATGTTAGCGGGCGGACCTACAATGAGCAGTTCTTC

J gene: TRBJ1-1
clone size: .
V gene: TRBV12-3/TRBV12-4
D gene: TRBD1
CDR3 protein: CASSRGQGTEAFF
CDR3 DNA: TGTGCCAGCAGTCGAGGACAGGGCACTGAAGCTTTCTTT

J gene: TRBJ1-2
clone size: .
V gene: TRBV10-3
D gene: .
CDR3 protein: CAISEPGRNTNYGYTF
CDR3 DNA: TGTGCCATCAGTGAGCCAGGACGGAATACTAACTATGGCTACACCTTC

J gene: TRBJ2-5
clone size: few
V gene: TRBV28
D gene: .
CDR3 protein: CASEIPGNQETQYF
CDR3 DNA: TGTGCCAGCGAGATTCCGGGGAACCAAGAGACCCAGTACTTC

J gene: TRBJ2-7
clone size: once
V gene: TRBV4-3
D gene: TRBD2
CDR3 protein: CASSQGSGVPYEQYF
CDR3 DNA: TGCGCCAGCAGCCAAGGTAGCGGGGTCCCCTACGAGCAGTACTTC

J gene: TRBJ2-1
clone size: .
V gene: TRBV5-1
D gene: TRBD2
CDR3 protein: CASSLAISGGADVEQFF
CDR3 DNA: TGCGCCAGCAGCTTGGCGATTAGCGGGGGGGCCGACGTTGAGCAGTTCTTC

J gene: TRBJ2-2
clone size: .
V gene: TRBV5-4
D gene: .
CDR3 protein: CASSNRVGVSGELFF
CDR3 DNA: TGTGCCAGCAGCAACAGGGTCGGGGTGAGCGGGGAGCTGTTTTTT

J gene: TRBJ1-2
clone size: .
V gene: TRBV7-2
D gene: .
CDR3 protein: CASGTQQRGGYTF
CDR3 DNA: TGTGCCAGCGGGACCCAACAAAGGGGTGGCTACACCTTC

J gene: TRBJ1-6
clone size: .
V gene: TRBV19
D gene: TRBD1
CDR3 protein: CASSTDRVYNSPLHF
CDR3 DNA: TGTGCCAGTAGTACGGACAGGGTCTATAATTCACCCCTCCACTTT

J gene: TRBJ2-1
clone size: .
V gene: TRBV24-1
D gene: TRBD2
CDR3 protein: CATSDGRAGGALSEQFF
CDR3 DNA: TGTGCCACCAGTGATGGGCGAGCCGGGGGGGCCCTAAGCGAGCAGTTCTTC

J gene: TRBJ2-1
clone size: .
V gene: TRBV7-9
D gene: TRBD2
CDR3 protein: CASSLRRLAGGLYEQFF
CDR3 DNA: TGTGCCAGCAGCTTACGCCGACTAGCGGGGGGGCTCTATGAGCAGTTCTTC

J gene: TRBJ2-3
clone size: .
V gene: TRBV9
D gene: TRBD2
CDR3 protein: CASWSGDTDTQYF
CDR3 DNA: TGTGCCAGTTGGAGCGGGGACACAGATACGCAGTATTTT

J gene: TRBJ2-5
clone size: .
V gene: TRBV6-2/TRBV6-3
D gene: .
CDR3 protein: CATSQGETQYF
CDR3 DNA: TGTGCCACCAGCCAAGGCGAGACCCAGTACTTC

J gene: TRBJ1-2
clone size: few
V gene: TRBV3-1/TRBV3-2
D gene: .
CDR3 protein: CASSHRGAGSGYTF
CDR3 DNA: TGTGCCAGCAGCCATCGGGGGGCAGGATCTGGCTACACCTTC

J gene: TRBJ1-2
clone size: .
V gene: TRBV7-2
D gene: TRBD1
CDR3 protein: CASSLGGGRGYGYTF
CDR3 DNA: TGTGCCAGCAGCTTAGGAGGGGGCCGCGGCTATGGCTACACCTTC

J gene: TRBJ2-3
clone size: .
V gene: TRBV9
D gene: TRBD2
CDR3 protein: CASSVSGTSGGADTQYF
CDR3 DNA: TGTGCCAGCAGCGTTAGTGGGACTAGCGGGGGGGCAGATACGCAGTATTTT

J gene: TRBJ1-1
clone size: few
V gene: TRBV15
D gene: .
CDR3 protein: CATSRDARVGKGAFF
CDR3 DNA: TGTGCCACCAGCAGAGATGCTAGGGTGGGGAAAGGAGCTTTCTTT

J gene: TRBJ1-5
clone size: .
V gene: TRBV19
D gene: .
CDR3 protein: CASIPQRGSNQPQHF
CDR3 DNA: TGTGCCAGTATACCCCAACGAGGATCGAATCAGCCCCAGCATTTT

J gene: TRBJ1-4
clone size: .
V gene: TRBV7-2
D gene: TRBD1
CDR3 protein: CASSSDRVALFF
CDR3 DNA: TGTGCCAGCAGCTCTGACAGGGTTGCACTGTTTTTT

J gene: TRBJ2-5
clone size: .
V gene: TRBV19
D gene: .
CDR3 protein: CASSMVAGRETQYF
CDR3 DNA: TGTGCCAGTAGTATGGTGGCAGGGAGGGAGACCCAGTACTTC

J gene: TRBJ2-3
clone size: once
V gene: TRBV7-9
D gene: .
CDR3 protein: CASSPIGTLNTDTQYF
CDR3 DNA: TGTGCCAGCAGCCCGATAGGGACACTAAATACAGATACGCAGTATTTT

J gene: TRBJ1-5
clone size: .
V gene: TRBV3-1/TRBV3-2
D gene: TRBD1
CDR3 protein: CASSQGTGGDQPQHF
CDR3 DNA: TGTGCCAGCAGCCAAGGGACAGGGGGCGATCAGCCCCAGCATTTT

J gene: TRBJ1-1
clone size: few
V gene: TRBV6-2/TRBV6-3
D gene: .
CDR3 protein: CASSYVVGPGDTEAFF
CDR3 DNA: TGTGCCAGCAGTTACGTGGTGGGGCCAGGGGACACTGAAGCTTTCTTT

J gene: TRBJ2-1
clone size: .
V gene: TRBV7-3
D gene: TRBD2
CDR3 protein: CASTPGGGGYNEQFF
CDR3 DNA: TGTGCCAGCACCCCCGGCGGGGGGGGCTACAATGAGCAGTTCTTC

J gene: TRBJ1-6
clone size: .
V gene: TRBV4-3
D gene: .
CDR3 protein: CASSQGAGLGNSPLHF
CDR3 DNA: TGCGCCAGCAGCCAAGGGGCGGGACTCGGAAATTCACCCCTCCACTTT

J gene: TRBJ2-5
clone size: .
V gene: TRBV7-3
D gene: TRBD1
CDR3 protein: CASSLGQAETQYF
CDR3 DNA: TGTGCCAGCAGCTTGGGACAGGCGGAGACCCAGTACTTC

J gene: TRBJ1-4
clone size: .
V gene: TRBV7-2
D gene: .
CDR3 protein: CASSLGLTGEKLFF
CDR3 DNA: TGTGCCAGCAGCTTAGGTCTTACTGGTGAAAAACTGTTTTTT